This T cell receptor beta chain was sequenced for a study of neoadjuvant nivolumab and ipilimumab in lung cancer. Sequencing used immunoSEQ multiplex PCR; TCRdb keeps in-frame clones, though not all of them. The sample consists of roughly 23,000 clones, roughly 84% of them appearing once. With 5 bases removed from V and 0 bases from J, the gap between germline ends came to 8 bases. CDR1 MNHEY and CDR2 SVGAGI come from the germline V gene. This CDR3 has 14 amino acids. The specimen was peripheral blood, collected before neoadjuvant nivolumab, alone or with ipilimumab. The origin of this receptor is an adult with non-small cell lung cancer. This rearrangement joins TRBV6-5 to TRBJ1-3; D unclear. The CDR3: CASSGTRSGNTIYF. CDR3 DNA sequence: TGTGCCAGCAGTGGTACTCGCTCTGGAAACACCATATATTTT.